This T cell receptor beta chain appears in the sequencing data of a study of blood T cell repertoires in COVID-19. Across the study: Acute and convalescent COVID-19 samples came from the United States, Italy and Spain. The analysed material was cDNA or gDNA that came from T cells, B-cell-depleted T cells, or PBMCs.

Trimming removed 5 bases from V and 11 bases from J; junction bases left unmatched: 8. Germline assignment: CDR1 KGHSH and CDR2 LQKENI. The CDR3 is 14 amino acids. In the authors' workflow: The authors estimated nucleated cell counts from reference gene primer amplification. Using immunoSEQ multiplex PCR, the repertoire was profiled, and TCRdb retains in-frame clones only, with some absent. The V and J calls and clone size come from that table; D and trimming were worked out from the DNA. The sample shows 150,000 to 200,000 clones, roughly four fifths of them seen only once. The table lists this clone with a few counts.

This receptor was obtained from a woman aged 80 or older with acute or convalescent COVID-19. Material for sequencing was peripheral blood. V and J are TRBV18 and TRBJ1-6; 8 bases match TRBD1. The CDR3 protein is CASSRQGRETPLHF. CDR3 DNA sequence: TGTGCCAGCTCAAGACAGGGGCGAGAGACACCCCTCCACTTT.